Each of the 5 T cell receptor beta chains below was sequenced from the same sample in a study of blood T cell repertoires in COVID-19. Sequencing was performed with immunoSEQ multiplex PCR; in TCRdb, only in-frame clones are kept and a portion is missing. The table has some 300,000 clones, 85% to 90% seen once; the top ten hold under 2.5%. Sequencing input: PBMCs or T cells enriched from blood (not recorded which). These receptor sequences come from a woman in her fifties or sixties in a cohort exposed to, infected with or recovered from COVID-19 (not recorded which).

The DNA of the CDR3 is TGTGCCAGCAGCGGGGGGGGAATCTCTGGAAACACCATATATTTT. Amino acids: CASSGGGISGNTIYF. The chain recombines TRBV28 with TRBJ1-3; D is possibly TRBD1 (5 bases). The length of the CDR3 is 15 residues. Per germline, CDR1 MDHEN and CDR2 SYDVKM. Trimming pared 6 bases from V and 0 bases from J, leaving 12 bases between.

The table lists this clone with a count of one. This chain connects TRBV19 to TRBJ2-6; D perhaps matches TRBD1 (6 bases). CDR3 length equals 18 residues. Trimming left V 3 bases short and J 1 base short, with 16 bases between. CDR1 is LNHDA, CDR2 SQIVND, per germline (reference sequence). This CDR3 is CASSMGRGRFSGANVLTF. The CDR3 bases are TGTGCCAGTAGTATGGGCAGGGGCCGTTTTTCTGGGGCCAACGTCCTGACTTTC.

This clone was observed once. The chain couples TRBV2 to TRBJ2-1, with D possibly TRBD2 on 5 matching bases. V lost 4 bases and J 0 bases, leaving 10 bases between the germline ends. The V gene's germline CDR1 is SNHLY and CDR2 FYNNEI. The CDR3 covers 15 residues. CDR3 coding DNA: TGTGCCAGCAGTGTAGACTATAGCTCCTACAATGAGCAGTTCTTC. Amino acid sequence: CASSVDYSSYNEQFF.

This chain joins TRBV7-2 and TRBJ2-2, with TRBD2 matching 9 bases. After removal of 4 bases from V and 1 base from J, the junction contained 1 base not matched to a gene. Germline values: CDR1 SGHTA, CDR2 FQGNSA. This CDR3 has 15 residues. CDR3 DNA sequence: TGTGCCAGCAGCTCACTAGCGGGGAACACCGGGGAGCTGTTTTTT. Translating gives CASSSLAGNTGELFF.

The CDR3 loop is CASSQGLLMTGVVSPLHF. For the CDR3, the DNA is TGCGCCAGCAGCCAAGGCCTCCTAATGACAGGGGTGGTTTCACCCCTCCACTTT. The chain couples TRBV4-1 to TRBJ1-6, with 8 bases fitting TRBD1. The V segment lost 1 base and the J segment 9 bases; nucleotides outside the gene matches: 14. The CDR3 spans 18 residues. Germline loops: CDR1 MGHRA, CDR2 YSYEKL.